This passage covers 21 T cell receptor beta chains from one sample sequenced in a study of T cell responses to AZD1222 COVID-19 vaccine. The repertoire was sequenced with immunoSEQ multiplex PCR; TCRdb's copy has only in-frame clones and lacks some. The table has about 160,000 clones, under 95% seen once. The sample was peripheral blood, taken on day 0 of AZD1222 vaccination. These receptors all stem from an adult in good health.

The chain couples TRBV11-2 to TRBJ2-5; unclear D gene. The CDR3 has 15 amino acids. Deletions cut 5 bases from V and 4 bases from J, with 17 bases between. CDR1 and CDR2 (germline): SGHAT, FQNNGV. CDR3 in amino acids: CASSQNSVGGETQYF. The CDR3 bases are TGTGCCAGCAGCCAAAACAGTGTTGGCGGAGAGACCCAGTACTTC.

This clone appeared a single time. The rearrangement links TRBV10-2 to TRBJ2-7, with no clear D. The germline V gene encodes CDR1 WSHSY and CDR2 SAAADI. The ends were cut back, 6 bases at V and 3 bases at J, with 9 bases in the middle. The length of the CDR3 is 12 residues. The CDR3: CASRTGSYEQYF. In DNA, the CDR3 is TGCGCCAGCAGGACTGGAAGCTACGAGCAGTACTTC.

Remarks on this clone: This sample also contains other DNA sequences that code for the same CDR3. The chain has TRBV6-5 and TRBJ1-2; perhaps TRBD1 as D (5 bases). The germline CDR1 and CDR2 sequences are MNHEY and SVGAGI. Trimming took 0 bases from V and 4 from J, leaving 9 bases between them. This CDR3 region has 14 residues. The CDR3: CASSYSRGGYGYTF. The CDR3, as DNA: TGTGCCAGCAGTTACTCTCGGGGCGGCTATGGCTACACCTTC.

This clone was observed a handful of times. The rearrangement uses TRBV27 and TRBJ1-6, with unresolved D. This CDR3 is built from 14 residues. Looked up from germline, CDR1 is MNHEY and CDR2 is SMNVEV (reference sequence). V shed 2 bases and J shed 5 bases, with 7 bases lying between them. DNA for the CDR3: TGTGCCAGCAGTTTAGGCGCGGATAATTCACCCCTCCACTTT. Translation gives CASSLGADNSPLHF.

V gene TRBV7-8 combines with J gene TRBJ2-7, with 8 positions matching TRBD2. V trimming: 5 bases; J trimming: 2 bases; junction bases outside the gene matches: 2. Germline V lookup: CDR1 SGHVS, CDR2 FQNEAQ. The CDR3 runs to 13 residues. CDR3 nucleotides: TGTGCCAGCAGCCCCGGGAGGGCCTACGAGCAGTACTTC. It specifies CASSPGRAYEQYF.

The rearrangement joins TRBV13 to TRBJ2-1, with 7 nucleotides matching TRBD1. V gave up 4 bases and J gave up 4 bases; unmatched junction bases: 1. The CDR3 covers 13 residues. Germline lookup yields CDR1 PRHDT and CDR2 FYEKMQ (reference sequence). This chain's CDR3 is CASSSGQYNEQFF. In DNA, the CDR3 is TGTGCCAGCAGCTCGGGACAGTACAATGAGCAGTTCTTC.

The chain links TRBV7-6 to TRBJ2-1, with D unresolved. The CDR3 runs to 12 residues. V gave up 5 bases and J gave up 7 bases, with 9 bases separating them. Per germline, CDR1 SGHVS and CDR2 FNYEAQ. CDR3 protein: CASSPGRNEQFF. The DNA of the CDR3 is TGTGCCAGCAGCCCAGGAAGGAATGAGCAGTTCTTC.

The J gene is TRBJ2-3, the V gene TRBV2; 10 bases fit TRBD1. With V trimmed by 6 bases and J by 1 base, 4 bases remained unmatched. Germline assignment: CDR1 SNHLY and CDR2 FYNNEI. The CDR3 totals 15 residues. CDR3 sequence (DNA): TGTGCCAGCAGAGTGACAGGGGGCGGCACAGATACGCAGTATTTT. Translated: CASRVTGGGTDTQYF.

This chain connects TRBV19 to TRBJ1-5; 10 bases fit TRBD1. V shed 9 bases, J shed 0 bases, and the junction held 11 bases outside the gene matches. The germline V gene has CDR1 LNHDA and CDR2 SQIVND (reference sequence). The length of the CDR3 is 17 residues. The CDR3 DNA is TGTGCCAGCTGCCGGGACAGGGGACACTATAGCAATCAGCCCCAGCATTTT. The encoded protein is CASCRDRGHYSNQPQHF.

This chain joins TRBV4-2 and TRBJ2-7; 12 bases align to TRBD2. CDR1 and CDR2 (germline): LGHNA, YNFKEQ. The CDR3 consists of 16 residues. The V gene end was trimmed by 3 bases and the J gene end by 3 bases; junction bases not matched to a gene: 6. The CDR3 region has the DNA TGTGCCAGCAGCCACTATTTGACTAGCGGGAGCTACGAGCAGTACTTC. It yields the protein CASSHYLTSGSYEQYF.

V usage is TRBV6-5 and J usage is TRBJ1-1; D call uncertain. Germline assignment: CDR1 MNHEY and CDR2 SVGAGI. This CDR3 has 11 amino acids. V shed 10 bases and J shed 8 bases, with 14 bases lying between them. This chain's CDR3 is CAISHGGEAFF. The CDR3 DNA sequence: TGTGCCATATCCCACGGAGGGGAAGCTTTCTTT.

Concerning this clone: This sample also contains other DNA sequences that code for the same CDR3. The chain has TRBV3-1 (or the pseudogene TRBV3-2) and TRBJ1-1; D uncertain. The CDR3 length is 10 residues. Trimming shortened V by 8 bases and J by 7 bases, and 8 bases separated the two germline ends. Germline assignment: CDR1 LGHDT and CDR2 YNNKEL (reference sequence). The CDR3 loop is CASGRGEAFF. For the CDR3, the DNA is TGTGCCAGCGGCCGGGGTGAAGCTTTCTTT.

This sequence joins TRBV12-3 or TRBV12-4 and TRBJ2-1; no definite D call. The V and J ends lost 6 bases and 8 bases respectively, with 14 bases between them. The CDR3 is 13 residues long. CDR3 sequence (DNA): TGTGCCAGCAGCCCGGGCCCGGGTTATGAGCAGTTCTTC. Its protein product is CASSPGPGYEQFF.

V usage is TRBV19 and J usage is TRBJ1-4; the D gene is possibly TRBD1 (5 bases). V was clipped by 6 bases and J by 3 bases, with 14 bases between them. CDR1 is LNHDA, CDR2 SQIVND, per germline (reference sequence). The CDR3 is made up of 15 amino acids. CDR3 loop: CASRRGVMANEKLFF. The CDR3 region has the DNA TGTGCCAGTAGGAGAGGGGTGATGGCTAATGAAAAACTGTTTTTT.

This clone was counted only a few times. The chain employs TRBV12-5 and TRBJ1-1; a possible D gene is TRBD1 (5 bases). The V and J ends lost 3 bases and 2 bases respectively, with 16 bases between them. Germline V gives CDR1 LGHNT, CDR2 FRNRAP. The CDR3 runs to 16 residues. The CDR3 sequence is CASGFFLRDPNTEAFF. In DNA, the CDR3 is TGTGCTAGTGGTTTTTTCCTCCGGGACCCTAACACTGAAGCTTTCTTT.

The V call is TRBV7-9, the J call TRBJ2-3; 9 nucleotides line up with TRBD2. From germline, CDR1 is SEHNR and CDR2 FQNEAQ (reference sequence). CDR3 size: 16 residues. With V trimmed by 2 bases and J by 1 base, 4 bases remained unmatched. The CDR3 DNA is TGTGCCAGCAGCTTACGTAGCGGGAGCGGCACAGATACGCAGTATTTT. Its protein is CASSLRSGSGTDTQYF.

V gene TRBV7-3 combines with J gene TRBJ2-3; tentatively, D is TRBD1 or TRBD2 (5 bases each). CDR3 length: 14 residues. V gave up 1 base and J gave up 5 bases, with 10 bases separating them. Germline values: CDR1 SGHTA, CDR2 FQGTGA. DNA of the CDR3: TGTGCCAGCAGCTTAATTGGGGGTGGAGATACGCAGTATTTT. Translated, it gives CASSLIGGGDTQYF.

The genes are TRBV10-3 and TRBJ2-1, with D perhaps assigned TRBD1 or TRBD2 (5 bases each). V dropped 7 bases and J dropped 6 bases, with 7 bases sitting between them. This CDR3 is built from 11 residues. Germline CDR1 ENHRY, CDR2 SYGVKD. CDR3 residues: CAINGGNEQFF. In nucleotides, the CDR3 is TGTGCCATCAATGGGGGCAATGAGCAGTTCTTC.

The CDR3 is CASSEGGSRSYTF. CDR3 DNA sequence: TGTGCCAGCAGCGAGGGGGGTTCAAGGAGCTACACCTTC. V is TRBV7-8 and J is TRBJ1-2; tentative D call: TRBD1 (6 bases). This CDR3 region has 13 residues. V lost 5 bases to trimming and J lost 9 bases, with 16 bases between them. Germline assignment: CDR1 SGHVS and CDR2 FQNEAQ.

The J gene is TRBJ1-3, the V gene TRBV28, with TRBD1 identical over 7 bases. V trimming: 6 bases; J trimming: 0 bases; junction bases outside the gene matches: 5. CDR1 MDHEN and CDR2 SYDVKM come from the germline V gene. This CDR3 contains 15 residues. The CDR3 sequence is CASSKGDSSGNTIYF. The CDR3 nucleotides are TGTGCCAGCAGCAAGGGGGACAGCTCTGGAAACACCATATATTTT.

The chain joins TRBV28 to TRBJ1-1, with 7 bases fitting TRBD1. The trim removed 3 bases at V and 4 bases at J, leaving 5 bases unmatched. This CDR3 has 14 residues. CDR1 and CDR2 from the germline V gene are MDHEN and SYDVKM. The CDR3 sequence is CASSLEGAGTEAFF. Here the CDR3 DNA reads TGTGCCAGCAGTTTGGAGGGGGCTGGCACTGAAGCTTTCTTT.